The rows below give T cell receptor beta chains drawn from one sample of a study of beta chain features in type 1 diabetes. Sequencing was performed with immunoSEQ multiplex PCR; in TCRdb, only in-frame clones are kept and a portion is missing. The top ten hold approximately 0.015% of the sample, which has about 400,000 clones, roughly 12% seen once. The specimen was naive CD4+ T cells from blood. The receptors here all came from a man aged 18-30 years in good health. Both conserved end residues are part of each CDR3. The D gene is left open where the match is weak. Rows may omit the clone size; those that give it use once, few, many or a size class.

>TRBV6-5|few|-|TRBJ2-3
CASSYSINGGTDTQYF
TGTGCCAGCAGTTACTCAATAAATGGGGGGACAGATACGCAGTATTTT
>TRBV7-9|-|TRBD1|TRBJ1-2
CASSSRGTDGYGYTF
TGTGCCAGCAGCTCCCGCGGGACAGACGGATATGGCTACACCTTC
>TRBV9|-|-|TRBJ1-1
CASSPQMNTEAFF
TGTGCCAGCAGCCCACAGATGAACACTGAAGCTTTCTTT
>TRBV28|few|-|TRBJ2-3
CATVYPSTDTQYF
TGTGCCACCGTCTACCCTAGCACAGATACGCAGTATTTT
>TRBV7-9|few|TRBD1|TRBJ2-1
CASSSRGLGGLGYNEQFF
TGTGCCAGCAGCTCCAGGGGGCTCGGGGGTTTAGGGTACAATGAGCAGTTCTTC
>TRBV7-2|few|-|TRBJ1-4
CASSLIRNDEKLFF
TGTGCCAGCAGCTTAATCAGGAACGATGAAAAACTGTTTTTT
>TRBV9|-|-|TRBJ1-3
CASSIDSAGNTIYF
TGTGCCAGCAGCATCGACAGCGCTGGAAACACCATATATTTT
>TRBV29-1|many|-|TRBJ2-5
CSVGNGQQETQYF
TGCAGCGTTGGAAATGGGCAGCAAGAGACCCAGTACTTC
>TRBV15|-|TRBD1|TRBJ1-5
CATSRGTGVQPQHF
TGTGCCACCAGCAGAGGTACAGGGGTCCAGCCCCAGCATTTT
>TRBV28|few|-|TRBJ2-7
CASTLGGGQGYEQYF
TGTGCCAGCACTCTTGGGGGCGGTCAGGGCTACGAGCAGTACTTC
>TRBV30|-|TRBD1|TRBJ1-5
CAWSTDRAQPQHF
TGTGCCTGGAGTACCGACAGGGCACAGCCCCAGCATTTT
>TRBV19|-|TRBD1|TRBJ1-1
CASSLDRVATEAFF
TGTGCCAGTAGCCTAGACAGGGTAGCCACTGAAGCTTTCTTT
>TRBV27|-|-|TRBJ2-6
CASRSPHTQGSGANVLTF
TGTGCCAGCCGCTCGCCCCACACTCAGGGCTCTGGGGCCAACGTCCTGACTTTC
>TRBV7-8|few|-|TRBJ1-5
CASSLAGGRPQPQHF
TGTGCCAGCAGCCTAGCTGGGGGCAGGCCCCAGCCCCAGCATTTT
>TRBV28|few|TRBD1|TRBJ1-5
CASSFGQGGQPQHF
TGTGCCAGCAGTTTCGGACAGGGGGGACAGCCCCAGCATTTT
>TRBV29-1|few|-|TRBJ1-2
CSVEQKDSLGYTF
TGCAGCGTTGAACAGAAGGACAGCCTGGGCTACACCTTC
>TRBV6-6|-|TRBD1|TRBJ1-1
CASQGQGVITNTEAFF
TGTGCCAGCCAGGGACAGGGGGTTATCACGAACACTGAAGCTTTCTTT
>TRBV7-9|-|-|TRBJ1-2
CASDNMEGNYGYTF
TGTGCCAGCGATAATATGGAGGGGAACTATGGCTACACCTTC
>TRBV19|few|TRBD1|TRBJ1-5
CASGDRDTGQHF
TGTGCCAGCGGGGACAGGGACACAGGGCAGCATTTT
>TRBV30|many|-|TRBJ2-2
CAWRSRNTGELFF
TGTGCCTGGAGATCCAGGAACACCGGGGAGCTGTTTTTT
>TRBV7-9|-|TRBD1|TRBJ2-7
CASSLGRTGHEQYF
TGTGCCAGCAGCTTAGGGAGGACAGGGCACGAGCAGTACTTC
>TRBV7-8|few|-|TRBJ1-5
CASSLANRTTNQPQHF
TGTGCCAGCAGCTTAGCGAACCGGACTACCAATCAGCCCCAGCATTTT
>TRBV7-7|-|TRBD2|TRBJ2-7
CASSLALAGAEQYF
TGTGCTAGCAGCTTAGCACTAGCGGGAGCCGAGCAGTACTTC
>TRBV6-5|few|TRBD2|TRBJ2-7
CASSYSLAGGYEQYF
TGTGCCAGCAGTTACTCGTTAGCGGGAGGATACGAGCAGTACTTC
>TRBV18|-|TRBD1|TRBJ2-3
CASSLTGGADTQYF
TGTGCCAGCTCTCTCACAGGGGGCGCGGATACGCAGTATTTT
>TRBV30|few|-|TRBJ1-2
CAWSLNYGYTF
TGTGCCTGGAGTTTAAACTATGGCTACACCTTC
>TRBV7-2|few|-|TRBJ1-1
CASSLGHRVGQNTEAFF
TGTGCCAGCAGCTTAGGTCATCGCGTTGGTCAGAACACTGAAGCTTTCTTT
>TRBV10-3|-|-|TRBJ2-3
CAIGASTDTQYF
TGTGCCATCGGTGCAAGCACAGATACGCAGTATTTT
>TRBV5-6|few|-|TRBJ2-7
CASLKSITPRGPLSYEQYF
TGTGCCAGCTTAAAATCAATCACCCCTCGTGGCCCCCTCTCCTACGAGCAGTACTTC
>TRBV19|-|TRBD1|TRBJ2-1
CASSPWTGANEQFF
TGTGCCAGTAGTCCCTGGACAGGGGCAAATGAGCAGTTCTTC
>TRBV7-3|few|-|TRBJ1-1
CASSPSGNTEAFF
TGTGCCAGCAGCCCCTCAGGGAACACTGAAGCTTTCTTT
>TRBV9|-|TRBD2|TRBJ2-3
CASSVGATSGTDTQYF
TGTGCCAGCAGCGTCGGTGCGACTAGCGGCACAGATACGCAGTATTTT
>TRBV30|-|TRBD1|TRBJ1-4
CAWKRKTGRNEKLFF
TGTGCCTGGAAAAGGAAGACAGGGAGGAATGAAAAACTGTTTTTT
>TRBV7-2|few|-|TRBJ2-5
CASSLDQVRPETQYF
TGTGCCAGCAGCTTAGATCAGGTCCGGCCAGAGACCCAGTACTTC
>TRBV28|few|TRBD1|TRBJ2-7
CASSRTGGLYEQYF
TGTGCCAGCAGCCGGACAGGGGGCCTCTACGAGCAGTACTTC
>TRBV5-7|few|-|TRBJ1-1
CASSLGAVNTEAFF
TGTGCCAGCAGCTTGGGGGCTGTGAACACTGAAGCTTTCTTT
>TRBV2|-|TRBD1|TRBJ1-1
CASSPRQGAAEAFF
TGTGCCAGCAGTCCCCGACAGGGGGCAGCTGAAGCTTTCTTT
>TRBV28|-|TRBD1|TRBJ1-1
CASNPGQADEAFF
TGTGCCAGCAACCCGGGACAGGCGGATGAAGCTTTCTTT
>TRBV23-1|few|TRBD1|TRBJ2-2
CASTTGTGEDGELFF
TGCGCCAGCACCACGGGGACAGGGGAGGACGGGGAGCTGTTTTTT
>TRBV6-1|-|-|TRBJ2-7
CASSEGGQFEQYF
TGTGCCAGCAGTGAAGGGGGGCAGTTCGAGCAGTACTTC
>TRBV6-1|-|-|TRBJ2-7
CASSPGTHSYEQYF
TGTGCCAGCAGCCCCGGGACTCACTCCTACGAGCAGTACTTC
>TRBV23-1|-|TRBD2|TRBJ2-1
CASSLETSGVYNEQFF
TGCGCCAGCAGCCTTGAAACTAGCGGTGTATACAATGAGCAGTTCTTC
>TRBV6-5|-|-|TRBJ2-3
CASSSRFTDTQYF
TGTGCCAGCAGTTCCAGGTTCACAGATACGCAGTATTTT
>TRBV29-1|-|-|TRBJ2-5
CSVAVLPPGETQYF
TGCAGCGTTGCGGTCCTACCCCCGGGAGAGACCCAGTACTTC
>TRBV7-2|-|-|TRBJ2-5
CASSPWGGGGYF
TGTGCCAGCAGCCCGTGGGGGGGCGGAGGGTACTTC
>TRBV11-2|few|-|TRBJ2-3
CASSLGFRVYADTQYF
TGTGCCAGCAGCTTAGGGTTCAGGGTCTATGCAGATACGCAGTATTTT
>TRBV7-2|few|-|TRBJ2-1
CASSLGRVTRYNEQFF
TGTGCCAGCAGCTTAGGGCGGGTAACCCGGTACAATGAGCAGTTCTTC
>TRBV2|-|-|TRBJ2-3
CASSEVGLRVAQYF
TGTGCCAGCAGTGAAGTGGGCCTACGCGTTGCGCAGTATTTT
>TRBV15|few|TRBD1|TRBJ1-2
CATSREQGAYYGYTF
TGTGCCACCAGCAGGGAACAGGGGGCTTACTATGGCTACACCTTC
>TRBV19|few|TRBD2|TRBJ2-1
CASSPGGPNNEQFF
TGTGCCAGTAGCCCGGGGGGGCCCAACAATGAGCAGTTCTTC
>TRBV28|few|-|TRBJ1-5
CASNPQINQPQHF
TGTGCCAGCAACCCTCAGATCAATCAGCCCCAGCATTTT
>TRBV4-3|-|TRBD1|TRBJ2-6
CASSPTGGAVGANVLTF
TGCGCCAGCAGCCCGACAGGGGGCGCCGTTGGGGCCAACGTCCTGACTTTC
>TRBV5-1|few|-|TRBJ2-1
CASSLGPGVDEQFF
TGCGCCAGCAGCTTGGGGCCAGGGGTCGATGAGCAGTTCTTC
>TRBV9|-|TRBD2|TRBJ2-1
CASSVGSGSTYNEQFF
TGTGCCAGCAGCGTAGGCAGCGGGAGTACCTACAATGAGCAGTTCTTC
>TRBV18|few|TRBD2|TRBJ2-7
CASSPPSGAYEQYF
TGTGCCAGCTCACCACCTAGCGGGGCCTACGAGCAGTACTTC
>TRBV7-2|few|-|TRBJ2-3
CASRRDRQGTDTQYF
TGTGCCAGCAGACGAGACAGGCAGGGTACAGATACGCAGTATTTT
>TRBV6-6|few|-|TRBJ1-2
CASSYTGYGYTF
TGTGCCAGCAGTTACACAGGCTATGGCTACACCTTC